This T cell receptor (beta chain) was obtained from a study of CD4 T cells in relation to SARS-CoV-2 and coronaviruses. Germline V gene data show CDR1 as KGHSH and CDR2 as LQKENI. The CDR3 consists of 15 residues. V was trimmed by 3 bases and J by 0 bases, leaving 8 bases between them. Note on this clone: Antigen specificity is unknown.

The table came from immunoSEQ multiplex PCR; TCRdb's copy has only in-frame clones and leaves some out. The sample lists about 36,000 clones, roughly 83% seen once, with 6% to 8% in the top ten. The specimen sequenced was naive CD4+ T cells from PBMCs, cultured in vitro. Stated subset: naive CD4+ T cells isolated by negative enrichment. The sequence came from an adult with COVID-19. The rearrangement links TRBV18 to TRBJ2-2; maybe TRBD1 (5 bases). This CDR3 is CASSPRGANTGELFF. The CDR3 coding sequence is TGTGCCAGCTCACCTAGGGGCGCGAACACCGGGGAGCTGTTTTTT.